The source of this T cell receptor beta chain is a study of T-cell memory formation after mild COVID-19. The V end was cut by 3 bases, the J end by 5 bases, with 9 bases between. This CDR3 has 13 amino acids. Germline V gives CDR1 SEHNR, CDR2 FQNEAQ (reference sequence). Study-level findings and limits: There was a balanced CD4/CD8 profile in clones contracting day 15 to 85, and later expanders leaned CD4+. Shrinking CD4+ clones were chiefly CM and EM; CD8+ ones were chiefly EMRA.

5'RACE, which relied on constant-segment primers, yielded TCR alpha and TCR beta cDNA libraries carrying sample barcodes and UMIs. In TCRdb, the 5' RACE reads were re-called with MiXCR into one record per CDR3 protein. The data show 200,000 to 250,000 distinct CDR3 sequences, about 27% seen once. Worth noting for this clonotype: What it recognizes is unknown.

Sequencing input: PBMCs or a T cell subset sorted from them (not recorded which). The V and J genes are TRBV7-9 and TRBJ2-3; D may be TRBD1 or TRBD2 (5 bases each). The TCR sequence derives from an adult woman who had mild COVID-19 (a few samples of this study predate the infection). Cell type and time point are not known. The CDR3 sequence is CASSFGTGDTQYF. The DNA of the CDR3 is TGTGCCAGCAGCTTCGGGACGGGAGATACGCAGTATTTT.